This entry lists 29 T cell receptor beta chains sequenced from one sample in a study of vaccination effects on CD4 cells after COVID-19. TCRdb keeps only in-frame clones here, not all; method: immunoSEQ multiplex PCR. Seen here are just under 60,000 clones, around 80% observed once, and the top ten hold roughly 2%. Expansion with viral peptide pools was applied to antigen-specific CD4+ T cells by the ViraFEST assay prior to sequencing. Following 10 days of culture, CD4+ T cells were isolated. As their vaccination, participants received two doses of either BNT162b2 or mRNA-1273. The antigens these receptors bind are not known. This specimen was CD4+ T cells from PBMCs cultured with HCoV-OC43 spike peptides, taken after COVID-19 vaccination. Subset defined: HCoV-OC43 spike overlapping peptide pool stimulation. The receptors stem from a human donor who received a COVID-19 vaccine.

The table lists this clone with a few counts. This CDR3 reads CAWSESANYGYTF. CDR3 nucleotide sequence: TGTGCCTGGAGCGAGTCCGCTAACTATGGCTACACCTTC. The chain recombines TRBV30 with TRBJ1-2; no clear D gene. In germline, CDR1 is GTSNPN, CDR2 SVGIG (reference sequence). CDR3 length equals 13 residues. Trimming took off 3 bases at V and 0 bases at J, with 8 bases between the two ends. Full variable domain (outside the CDR3, taken from reference TRBV30 and TRBJ1-2): SQTIHQWPATLVQPVGSPLSLECTVEGTSNPNLYWYRQAAGRGLQLLFYSVGIGQISSEVPQNLSASRPQDRQFILSSKKLLLSDSGFYLCAWSESANYGYTFGSGTRLTVV.

This chain uses TRBV9 with TRBJ2-2; 13 bases are shared with TRBD2. This CDR3 spans 16 amino acids. Germline V CDR1 and CDR2: SGDLS, YYNGEE. V gave up 3 bases and J gave up 4 bases; unmatched junction bases: 3. CDR3 bases: TGTGCCAGCAGCGATGGACTAGCGGGGGTCACCGGGGAGCTGTTTTTT. This gives the protein CASSDGLAGVTGELFF.

This clone appeared a single time. This chain uses TRBV29-1 with TRBJ2-2; D is perhaps TRBD1 or TRBD2 (5 bases each). The CDR3 covers 15 residues. Per germline, CDR1 SQVTM and CDR2 ANQGSEA. The ends were cut back, 3 bases at V and 0 bases at J, with 11 bases in the middle. The CDR3 sequence is CSVDGDDPNTGELFF. The CDR3 DNA reads TGCAGCGTTGACGGGGACGACCCGAACACCGGGGAGCTGTTTTTT.

The rearrangement uses TRBV4-1 and TRBJ1-1; 7 bases align to TRBD1. J lost 5 bases, V lost 2 bases, and 2 bases had no gene match. CDR3 size: 13 residues. The germline V gene has CDR1 MGHRA and CDR2 YSYEKL. The CDR3 region has the DNA TGCGCCAGCAGCCAAAAGGGGGCGACTGAAGCTTTCTTT. This encodes CASSQKGATEAFF.

V is TRBV9 and J is TRBJ2-5, with TRBD2 matching 9 bases. The CDR3 spans 14 residues. Trimming removed 7 bases from V and 4 bases from J; junction bases left unmatched: 8. Germline V gene sequence: CDR1 SGDLS, CDR2 YYNGEE. The CDR3 reads CASSRTSAGETQYF. In DNA, the CDR3 is TGTGCCAGCTCCAGGACTAGCGCGGGAGAGACCCAGTACTTC.

A single count supports this clone. As DNA, the CDR3 is TGTGCCAGCTCACCAAACACCGGGACGGCGGGGGCCAACGTCCTGACTTTC. It yields the protein CASSPNTGTAGANVLTF. The V call is TRBV18, the J call TRBJ2-6; D may be TRBD1 or TRBD2 (5 bases each). The CDR3 extends over 17 amino acids. Between the trimmed V and J ends, which lost 2 bases and 4 bases, there was a span of 15 bases. Germline V CDR1 and CDR2: KGHSH, LQKENI. Using reference TRBV18 and TRBJ2-6 for the parts outside the CDR3, the full variable domain is NAGVMQNPRHLVRRRGQEARLRCSPMKGHSHVYWYRQLPEEGLKFMVYLQKENIIDESGMPKERFSAEFPKEGPSILRIQQVVRGDSAAYFCASSPNTGTAGANVLTFGAGSRLTVL.

The chain carries TRBV28 and TRBJ1-1, with D unclear. The CDR3 is 13 residues long. The V end was cut by 7 bases, the J end by 0 bases, with 9 bases between. Per the germline V gene, CDR1 is MDHEN and CDR2 is SYDVKM. CDR3 residues: CASKTLMNTEAFF. CDR3 in DNA: TGTGCCAGCAAAACGTTGATGAACACTGAAGCTTTCTTT.

The chain links TRBV4-1 to TRBJ2-7; TRBD1 aligns across 10 bases. The CDR3 consists of 14 residues. Germline trimming cut 8 bases from V and 6 bases from J; bases unmatched to any gene: 10. The germline CDR1 and CDR2 sequences are MGHRA and YSYEKL. This CDR3 reads CASLPGQGSSEQYV. CDR3 bases: TGCGCCAGCCTGCCGGGACAGGGGTCGAGCGAGCAGTACGTC.

This clone was counted once. This chain uses TRBV19 with TRBJ2-1; 9 bases align to TRBD2. V shed 7 bases, J shed 2 bases, and the junction held 9 bases outside the gene matches. CDR3 length: 16 residues. The germline V gene encodes CDR1 LNHDA and CDR2 SQIVND (reference sequence). The CDR3 region has the DNA TGTGCCAGTACTAACCGCGGGGGGGCCGCCTACAATGAGCAGTTCTTC. Protein: CASTNRGGAAYNEQFF.

The gene calls are TRBV3-1 (or the pseudogene TRBV3-2) and TRBJ1-2, with D maybe TRBD1 (6 bases). The germline gives CDR1 LGHDT, CDR2 YNNKEL (reference sequence). Trimming cost V 0 bases and J 7 bases, with 12 bases left between them. This CDR3 comprises 14 residues. The CDR3 loop reads CASSQDQGRGGYTF. The DNA for the CDR3 is TGTGCCAGCAGCCAAGATCAGGGGCGGGGTGGCTACACCTTC.

The J gene is TRBJ2-3, the V gene TRBV7-3, with D perhaps given as TRBD1 or TRBD2 (6 bases each). This CDR3 has 15 amino acids. V was clipped by 6 bases and J by 4 bases, with 17 bases between them. Germline V gene data show CDR1 as SGHTA and CDR2 as FQGTGA. CDR3 loop: CASSPGGPGADTQYF. CDR3 in DNA: TGTGCCAGCAGTCCCGGGGGCCCAGGGGCAGATACGCAGTATTTT.

CDR3 sequence reads: CASSQRDRGMTGELFF. The CDR3 DNA reads as TGTGCCAGCAGCCAGCGGGACAGGGGTATGACCGGGGAGCTGTTTTTT. This sequence joins TRBV4-2 and TRBJ2-2, with TRBD1 matching over 10 bases. This CDR3 has 16 residues. Germline-derived CDR1 and CDR2 are LGHNA and YNFKEQ. The J segment lost 5 bases and the V segment lost 3 bases, leaving 6 bases of the junction unmatched.

V usage is TRBV6-2 or TRBV6-3 and J usage is TRBJ2-5; a possible D gene is TRBD2 (5 bases). V gave up 2 bases and J gave up 2 bases, with 9 bases separating them. The germline V gene encodes CDR1 MNHEY and CDR2 SVGEGT. This CDR3 has 14 residues. The CDR3 sequence is CASSYGGGQETQYF. The CDR3 DNA reads TGTGCCAGCAGTTACGGAGGAGGACAAGAGACCCAGTACTTC.

The J gene is TRBJ2-5, the V gene TRBV6-5; D is perhaps TRBD1 (6 bases). CDR3 size: 15 residues. V was shortened by 4 bases and J by 1 base, with 13 bases between the two germline ends. The germline V gene encodes CDR1 MNHEY and CDR2 SVGAGI. The CDR3 region has the DNA TGTGCCAGCAGTTCCGGCAGGGGCCGCCAAGAGACCCAGTACTTC. Amino acid sequence: CASSSGRGRQETQYF.

The chain carries TRBV28 and TRBJ1-4; D is unresolved. The CDR3 has 14 amino acids. Germline V gene lookup returns CDR1 MDHEN and CDR2 SYDVKM. V shed 1 base and J shed 4 bases, with 7 bases lying between them. Written as DNA, the CDR3 is TGTGCCAGCAGTTTATTGTTTGGTAATGAAAAACTGTTTTTT. This sequence encodes CASSLLFGNEKLFF.

Only a few counts were recorded for this clone. The chain employs TRBV18 and TRBJ2-2, with 7 bases aligning to TRBD2. CDR1 is KGHSH and CDR2 is LQKENI in the germline V gene. The junction had 11 bases not matched to a gene; V was cut back by 4 bases and J by 9 bases. The CDR3 is 15 residues long. Written as DNA, the CDR3 is TGTGCCAGCTCACGCCGAGAAGCGGGAACCCGGGAGCTGTTTTTT. Translated, it gives CASSRREAGTRELFF.

The chain joins TRBV10-1 to TRBJ2-2; weak D call: TRBD1 (5 bases). This CDR3 is built from 17 residues. The germline V gene encodes CDR1 WNHNN and CDR2 SYGVQD (reference sequence). The V end lost 4 bases, the J end lost 5 bases, and 20 bases lay between the germline ends. The CDR3 DNA reads as TGCGCCAGCAGTGTTTTACCAGCTCAGGGTGGGACCGGGGAGCTGTTTTTT. Translation gives CASSVLPAQGGTGELFF.

The chain carries TRBV27 and TRBJ1-3, with a tentative D call TRBD1 (5 bases). CDR3 length: 14 residues. Per the germline V gene, CDR1 is MNHEY and CDR2 is SMNVEV (reference sequence). Trimming removed 6 bases from V and 0 bases from J, with 9 bases in between. The CDR3 region has the DNA TGTGCCAGCAGGCCTACAGGCTCTGGAAACACCATATATTTT. Its translation: CASRPTGSGNTIYF.

The rearrangement links TRBV20-1 to TRBJ1-4, with D uncertain. The CDR3 consists of 10 residues. Germline CDR1 is DFQATT and CDR2 is SNEGSKA (reference sequence). Trimming pared 3 bases from V and 6 bases from J, leaving 2 bases between. This chain's CDR3 is CSASDEKLFF. The CDR3 nucleotides read TGCAGTGCTAGTGATGAAAAACTGTTTTTT.

The genes are TRBV5-1 and TRBJ2-5, with TRBD1 matching over 8 bases. This CDR3 has 17 amino acids. Germline loops: CDR1 SGHRS, CDR2 YFSETQ. Losses at the gene ends were 4 bases for V and 4 bases for J; bases not matched to a gene: 15. This chain's CDR3 is CASSNGQGGRSLETQYF. The DNA for the CDR3 is TGCGCCAGCAGCAACGGACAGGGCGGCCGGTCCTTAGAGACCCAGTACTTC. Supplemented by reference TRBV5-1 and TRBJ2-5, the full variable domain reads KAGVTQTPRYLIKTRGQQVTLSCSPISGHRSVSWYQQTPGQGLQFLFEYFSETQRNKGNFPGRFSGRQFSNSRSEMNVSTLELGDSALYLCASSNGQGGRSLETQYFGPGTRLLVL.

The rearrangement joins TRBV28 to TRBJ2-7, with TRBD2 matching 16 bases. CDR3 length: 17 amino acids. In germline, CDR1 is MDHEN, CDR2 SYDVKM. The J segment lost 4 bases and the V segment lost 5 bases, leaving 8 bases of the junction unmatched. The DNA of the CDR3 is TGTGCCAGCAGTCCTTCCGGGACTAGCGGGGGGGCTTACGAGCAGTACGTC. This encodes CASSPSGTSGGAYEQYV.

This chain links TRBV4-1 with TRBJ1-1, with a tentative D call TRBD1 (5 bases). CDR1 and CDR2 (germline): MGHRA, YSYEKL. The CDR3 is 15 amino acids. V dropped 1 base and J dropped 5 bases, with 14 bases sitting between them. The chain's CDR3 is CASSQGWGGKTEAFF. As DNA, the CDR3 is TGCGCCAGCAGCCAAGGGTGGGGGGGGAAAACTGAAGCTTTCTTT.

The chain employs TRBV24-1 and TRBJ2-2; 10 nucleotides align to TRBD1. V gave up 5 bases and J gave up 5 bases; unmatched junction bases: 4. The CDR3 is made up of 15 amino acids. Germline V CDR1 and CDR2: KGHDR, SFDVKD. CDR3 in amino acids: CATSVGTGETGELFF. In DNA form, the CDR3 reads TGTGCCACCAGTGTAGGGACAGGGGAAACCGGGGAGCTGTTTTTT.

V and J are TRBV2 and TRBJ1-4; D not certain. V gave up 2 bases and J gave up 6 bases, with 10 bases separating them. Germline assignment: CDR1 SNHLY and CDR2 FYNNEI. CDR3 length equals 14 residues. The CDR3 spells CASSESRLYEKLFF. Here the CDR3 DNA reads TGTGCCAGCAGTGAATCCAGGCTGTATGAAAAACTGTTTTTT.

V is TRBV2 and J is TRBJ1-3, with D possibly matching TRBD1 (6 bases). The CDR3 covers 13 residues. The germline CDR1 and CDR2 sequences are SNHLY and FYNNEI. Deletions cut 8 bases from V and 3 bases from J, with 11 bases between. CDR3 residues: CASGGDIGNTIYF. DNA for the CDR3: TGTGCCAGCGGCGGGGACATTGGAAACACCATATATTTT.

The gene calls are TRBV7-3 and TRBJ2-2; D gene uncertain. Deletions cut 2 bases from V and 5 bases from J, with 9 bases between. The CDR3 length is 14 residues. Germline V CDR1 and CDR2: SGHTA, FQGTGA. This CDR3 is CASSLEIPTGELFF. The CDR3 nucleotides read TGTGCCAGCAGCTTAGAAATCCCGACCGGGGAGCTGTTTTTT.

The rearrangement links TRBV7-3 to TRBJ1-1; D gene ambiguous. The CDR3 loop spans 13 amino acids. Trimming stripped 3 bases from V and 2 bases from J, with 7 bases between. Germline V lookup: CDR1 SGHTA, CDR2 FQGTGA. The CDR3, as DNA: TGTGCCAGCAGCTTTGGGAGCAACACTGAAGCTTTCTTT. Translating gives CASSFGSNTEAFF.

CDR3 region: CASRSGPGQRSETQYF. The CDR3 region has the DNA TGTGCCAGCAGATCGGGGCCGGGACAGAGGAGTGAGACCCAGTACTTC. The chain combines TRBV18 with TRBJ2-5; 7 bases fit TRBD1. The CDR3 covers 16 residues. Germline V gives CDR1 KGHSH, CDR2 LQKENI. V lost 8 bases, J lost 5 bases, and 17 bases stayed unmatched.

The sample holds a few counts of this clone. Other DNA sequences within the sample encode an identical CDR3. The rearrangement links TRBV15 to TRBJ1-6; no clear D gene. The germline V gene encodes CDR1 LNHNV and CDR2 YYDKDF (reference sequence). The ends were cut back, 0 bases at V and 7 bases at J, with 7 bases in the middle. This CDR3 has 14 residues. CDR3 region: CATSRDPGNSPLHF. CDR3 bases: TGTGCCACCAGCAGAGATCCGGGGAATTCACCCCTCCACTTT.